The clone carrying this T cell receptor beta chain has only one observation. The antigen remains unidentified. This sample stems from a study of cytomegalovirus exposure and HLA in healthy donors. Overall study findings and caveats: The CMV antigen specificity of a few CMV-associated chains was confirmed through in vitro analysis.

This table comes from immunoSEQ multiplex PCR, and its TCRdb copy is limited to in-frame clones, with some not included. Here the sample spans over 100,000 clones, 88% being singletons. The CDR3 consists of 14 residues. The V gene end was trimmed by 3 bases and the J gene end by 2 bases; junction bases not matched to a gene: 4. Germline V gene data show CDR1 as SGDLS and CDR2 as YYNGEE. The receptor was derived from a young woman in good health and CMV-seronegative. The sample comprised PBMCs. The rearrangement joins TRBV9 to TRBJ1-2, with 7 bases lining up with TRBD1. The CDR3 reads CASSGQGENYGYTF. As DNA, the CDR3 is TGTGCCAGCAGCGGACAGGGTGAAAACTATGGCTACACCTTC.